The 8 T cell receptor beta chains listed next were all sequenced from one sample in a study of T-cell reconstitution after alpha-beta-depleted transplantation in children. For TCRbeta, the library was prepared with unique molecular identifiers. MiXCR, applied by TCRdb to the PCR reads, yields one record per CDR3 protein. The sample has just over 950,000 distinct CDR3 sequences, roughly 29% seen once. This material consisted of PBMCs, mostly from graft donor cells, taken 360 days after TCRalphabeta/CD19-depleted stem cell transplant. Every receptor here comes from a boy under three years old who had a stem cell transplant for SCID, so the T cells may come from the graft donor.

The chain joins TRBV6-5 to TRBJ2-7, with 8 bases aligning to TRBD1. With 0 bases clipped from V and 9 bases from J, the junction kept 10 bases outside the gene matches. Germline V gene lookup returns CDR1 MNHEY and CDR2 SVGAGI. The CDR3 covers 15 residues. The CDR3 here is CASSYSGTGMPVQYF. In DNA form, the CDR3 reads TGTGCCAGCAGTTACTCCGGGACAGGAATGCCTGTGCAGTACTTC.

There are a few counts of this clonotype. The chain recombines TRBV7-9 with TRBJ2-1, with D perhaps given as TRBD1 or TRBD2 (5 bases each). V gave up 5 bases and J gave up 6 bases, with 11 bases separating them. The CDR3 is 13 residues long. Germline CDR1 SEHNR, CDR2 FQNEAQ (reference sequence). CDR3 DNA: TGTGCCAGCAGCACGGGACGGATCAATGAGCAGTTCTTC. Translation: CASSTGRINEQFF.

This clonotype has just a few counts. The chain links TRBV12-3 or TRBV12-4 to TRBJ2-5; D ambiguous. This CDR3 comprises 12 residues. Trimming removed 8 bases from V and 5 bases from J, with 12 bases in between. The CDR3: CASGEVWETQYF. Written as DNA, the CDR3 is TGTGCCAGCGGGGAAGTGTGGGAGACCCAGTACTTC.

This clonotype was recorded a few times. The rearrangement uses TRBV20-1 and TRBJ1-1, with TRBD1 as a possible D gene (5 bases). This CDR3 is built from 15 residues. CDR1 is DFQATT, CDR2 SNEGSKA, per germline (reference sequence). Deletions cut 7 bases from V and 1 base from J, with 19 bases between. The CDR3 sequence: CSGGNGAKGNTEAFF. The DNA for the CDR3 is TGCAGTGGGGGCAATGGGGCCAAGGGGAACACTGAAGCTTTCTTT.

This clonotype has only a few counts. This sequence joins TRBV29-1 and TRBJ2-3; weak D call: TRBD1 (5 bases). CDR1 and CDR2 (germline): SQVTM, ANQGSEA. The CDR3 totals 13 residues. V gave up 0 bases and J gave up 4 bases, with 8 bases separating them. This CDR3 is CSVEDKGADTQYF. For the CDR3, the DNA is TGCAGCGTTGAAGATAAAGGGGCAGATACGCAGTATTTT.

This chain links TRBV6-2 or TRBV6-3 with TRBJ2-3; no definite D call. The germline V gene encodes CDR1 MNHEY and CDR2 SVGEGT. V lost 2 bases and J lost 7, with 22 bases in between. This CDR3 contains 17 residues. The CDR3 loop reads CASSYDGESSVFYTQYF. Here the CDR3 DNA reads TGTGCCAGCAGTTACGATGGTGAATCGTCGGTCTTTTATACGCAGTATTTT.

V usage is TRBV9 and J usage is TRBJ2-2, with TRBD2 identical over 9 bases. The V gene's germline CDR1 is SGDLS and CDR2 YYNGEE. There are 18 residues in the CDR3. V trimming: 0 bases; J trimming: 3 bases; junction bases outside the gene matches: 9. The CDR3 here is CASSVARLAGGHTGELFF. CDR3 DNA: TGTGCCAGCAGCGTAGCTCGACTCGCGGGGGGGCACACCGGGGAGCTGTTTTTT.

The CDR3 nucleotides are TGTGCCAGCAGCTTGCGCAGGGAGCCCTACAATGAGCAGTTCTTC. The encoded protein is CASSLRREPYNEQFF. The chain joins TRBV7-2 to TRBJ2-1; D may correspond to TRBD1 or TRBD2 (5 bases each). The CDR3 extends over 15 amino acids. Germline-derived CDR1 and CDR2 are SGHTA and FQGNSA. V lost 3 bases to trimming and J lost 2 bases, with 11 bases between them.